This entry features one TCR beta chain sequence. Its antigen remains unidentified. The authors used template switching to add a universal primer site and gave cDNA unique molecular identifiers. TCRdb passed the 5' RACE reads through MiXCR, listing each CDR3 protein once. Of around 470,000 distinct CDR3 sequences listed, 12% to 15% are singletons. This sample stems from a study of identical twins. Broader study findings: Insertion counts were lower in abundant cord blood beta clonotypes, a trend that memory repertoires did not show. Twin-shared out-of-frame alpha sequences showed excess low generation probability.

The V end was cut by 2 bases, the J end by 1 base, with 8 bases between. The germline gives CDR1 GTSNPN, CDR2 SVGIG (reference sequence). The CDR3 length is 13 residues. These data also featured in a second study, about yellow fever vaccine responses in identical twins.

The TCR originated in a woman in her late teens or twenties in good health. The specimen was CD4+ T cells sorted from blood. V gene TRBV30 combines with J gene TRBJ1-1, with a weak D call TRBD1 (6 bases). The CDR3 sequence: CAWSQGQNTEAFF. The CDR3 DNA is TGTGCCTGGAGTCAGGGACAGAACACTGAAGCTTTCTTT. The whole variable domain, remainder taken from reference TRBV30 and TRBJ1-1, is SQTIHQWPATLVQPVGSPLSLECTVEGTSNPNLYWYRQAAGRGLQLLFYSVGIGQISSEVPQNLSASRPQDRQFILSSKKLLLSDSGFYLCAWSQGQNTEAFFGQGTRLTVV.